This T cell receptor beta chain was found in a study of T-cell memory formation after mild COVID-19. Study context: Most TCR clusters belonged to a single donor.

Concerning this clonotype: The antigen is unknown.

This CDR3 comprises 16 residues. Germline CDR1 is LGHNA and CDR2 is YNFKEQ. V lost 1 base and J lost 6; bases outside the gene matches: 6. TCRdb reanalysed the 5' RACE reads using MiXCR and keeps one entry per CDR3 protein. The sample has 250,000 to 400,000 distinct CDR3 sequences; roughly an eighth are singletons. Findings of the study overall: Among CD4+ contracting clones, most were CM and EM, and CD8+ ones EMRA. The second-wave clones peaking on day 37 were not confirmed as SARS-CoV-2-specific. Clones that shrank (day 15 to 85) were balanced CD4/CD8, whereas later expanders leaned CD4+.

V and J are TRBV4-2 and TRBJ2-1, with TRBD2 matching over 10 bases. This TCR was sampled from a man younger than 30 who had mild COVID-19 (a few samples of this study predate the infection). Cell type and time point are not known. The sample was PBMCs or a T cell subset sorted from them (not recorded which). CDR3 sequence (DNA): TGTGCCAGCAGCCAAGGGAGCGGGGGGGACCCCAATGAGCAGTTCTTC. It encodes CASSQGSGGDPNEQFF.